This T cell receptor (beta chain) is drawn from a study of T-cell reconstitution after alpha-beta-depleted transplantation in children. The CDR3 spans 12 residues. V dropped 1 base and J dropped 6 bases, with 5 bases sitting between them. This clonotype has ten or more counts. Researchers prepared the TCRbeta library using unique molecular identifiers, the study reports. TCRdb redid the calling of the PCR reads with MiXCR, one entry per CDR3 protein. The data hold under 150,000 distinct CDR3 sequences, with roughly 9% observed a single time. The chain is built from TRBV12-3 or TRBV12-4 and TRBJ2-3; unclear D gene. The sequencing here drew on PBMCs, mostly from graft donor cells, taken 180 days after TCRalphabeta/CD19-depleted stem cell transplant. This sequence was found in a girl under three years old who had a stem cell transplant for combined immunodeficiency, so the T cells may come from the graft donor. The CDR3: CASSLVLDTQYF. DNA for the CDR3: TGTGCCAGCAGTTTAGTGTTGGATACGCAGTATTTT.